This T cell receptor (beta chain) is drawn from a study of blood T cell repertoires in COVID-19. Here immunoSEQ multiplex PCR was the method, and the copy in TCRdb shows in-frame clones only, minus some. The table shows about 150,000 clones, with around nine tenths occurring only once. The receptor was derived from a human donor in a cohort sampled during active COVID-19. Sample: peripheral blood.

CDR3 in amino acids: CASSPWTAMNTEAFF. The CDR3 DNA is TGTGCCAGCAGCCCCTGGACAGCAATGAACACTGAAGCTTTCTTT. The rearrangement joins TRBV11-2 to TRBJ1-1; D might be TRBD1 (6 bases). V was cut by 5 bases and J by 0 bases, with 13 bases left in between. This CDR3 has 15 amino acids. CDR1 SGHAT and CDR2 FQNNGV come from the germline V gene.